This T cell receptor (beta chain) is drawn from a study of technical replicates of blood from several donors. The CDR3 extends over 15 amino acids. Trimming removed 4 bases from V and 2 bases from J; junction bases left unmatched: 3. Germline V gene data show CDR1 as LNHDA and CDR2 as SQIVND (reference sequence). Repertoires were generated with immunoSEQ multiplex PCR, while TCRdb's copy carries only in-frame clones and drops some. In the table there are 70,000 to 85,000 clones, about 90% of which are singletons. Input material: T cells isolated from PBMCs. This sequence joins TRBV19 and TRBJ2-3; TRBD1 aligns across 10 bases. This clonotype was obtained from a human donor in good health. CDR3 sequence (DNA): TGTGCCAGTAGTAGGGGACAGGGGTACACAGATACGCAGTATTTT. Protein product: CASSRGQGYTDTQYF.